The T cell receptor beta chain under discussion was sequenced for a study of blood T cell repertoires in COVID-19. About the study: Samples came from the United States, Italy and Spain, spanning acute and convalescent COVID-19.

The CDR3 length is 18 residues. Per germline, CDR1 SGHTA and CDR2 FQGNSA. V lost 1 base to trimming and J lost 2 bases; unmatched junction nucleotides: 5. Under the authors' procedure: Estimated nucleated cell counts came from reference gene primer amplification. This table comes from immunoSEQ multiplex PCR, and its TCRdb copy is limited to in-frame clones, with some not included. The V and J calls and the clone size are those of that table, but D and trimming were determined from the DNA. Among around 51,000 clones listed, 90% were seen once. Sequences were obtained from peripheral blood. V is TRBV7-2 and J is TRBJ2-5; 15 bases match TRBD2. The TCR originated in a man aged 70 or older with acute or convalescent COVID-19. CDR3 sequence: CASSLGGLAGGLQETQYF. The CDR3 DNA is TGTGCCAGCAGCTTAGGTGGACTAGCGGGGGGGCTACAAGAGACCCAGTACTTC. Variable domain in full (rest from reference TRBV7-2 and TRBJ2-5): GAGVSQSPSNKVTEKGKDVELRCDPISGHTALYWYRQSLGQGLEFLIYFQGNSAPDKSGLPSDRFSAERTGGSVSTLTIQRTQQEDSAVYLCASSLGGLAGGLQETQYFGPGTRLLVL.